This T cell receptor beta chain came from a study of T cell clones after liver transplantation. Study-level background: Tolerance: complete withdrawal held at least one year, liver enzymes staying within twice normal.

Thawed unstimulated PBMCs were FACS-sorted by CD3, CD4 and CD8 into two populations. Some clones are missing from TCRdb's copy, which holds only in-frame ones; the method was immunoSEQ multiplex PCR. The sample has more than 70,000 clones, roughly 80% seen once. This clone was found a few times. Antigen specificity is unknown. V was cut by 6 bases and J by 6 bases, with 15 bases left in between. This CDR3 has 14 amino acids. Looked up from germline, CDR1 is SNHLY and CDR2 is FYNNEI. Study-wide results and limits: Post-transplant time points were not standardized, so conclusions are preliminary.

The sequence was obtained from a human patient who received a liver transplant. Some T cells here may be from the graft donor. The chain uses TRBV2 and TRBJ2-1; D may be TRBD2 (6 bases). The source was CD4+ T cells from blood, collected at the 22-month timepoint. CDR3 sequence (DNA): TGTGCCAGCAGCCGGGACTGGAGTACCAATGAGCAGTTCTTC. It is translated as CASSRDWSTNEQFF.